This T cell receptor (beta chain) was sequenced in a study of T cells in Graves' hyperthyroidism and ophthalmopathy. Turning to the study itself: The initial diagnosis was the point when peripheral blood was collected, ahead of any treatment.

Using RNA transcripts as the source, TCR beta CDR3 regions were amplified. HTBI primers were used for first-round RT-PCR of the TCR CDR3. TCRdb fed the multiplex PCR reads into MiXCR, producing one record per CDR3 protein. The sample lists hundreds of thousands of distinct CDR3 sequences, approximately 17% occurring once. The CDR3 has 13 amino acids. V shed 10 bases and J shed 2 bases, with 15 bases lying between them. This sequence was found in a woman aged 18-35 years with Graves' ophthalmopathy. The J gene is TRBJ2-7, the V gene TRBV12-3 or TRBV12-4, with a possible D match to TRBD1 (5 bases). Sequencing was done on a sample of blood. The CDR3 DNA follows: TGTGCCACCAGCCGGGCAGGGCCCTACGAGCAGTACTTC. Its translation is CATSRAGPYEQYF.